These T cell receptor beta chains were read from a single sample in a study of T-cell memory formation after mild COVID-19. TCRdb re-derived calls from the 5' RACE reads in MiXCR, one entry per CDR3 protein. The sample holds 400,000 to 500,000 distinct CDR3 sequences; more than 15% are singletons and the top ten take approximately 21%. Sequencing used PBMCs or a T cell subset sorted from them (not recorded which). The receptor set was obtained from a man in his late teens or twenties who had mild COVID-19 (a few samples of this study predate the infection). Cell type and time point are not known. Both conserved end residues are part of each CDR3. The D gene is left open where the match is weak. Clone size is not always given. Where it is, it says once, few, many or a class for expanded clones.

j_call	cdr3_length	d_call	v_call	clone_size	cdr3_nt	cdr3_aa
TRBJ2-1	16	-	TRBV9	-	TGTGCCAGCAGCGTAGTGGAGGGTTTTCAGTACAATGAGCAGTTCTTC	CASSVVEGFQYNEQFF
TRBJ2-5	14	TRBD2	TRBV7-2	many	TGTGCCAGCAGCTTCCGCAGCGGGGGAGAGACCCAGTACTTC	CASSFRSGGETQYF
TRBJ2-3	13	-	TRBV20-1	-	TGCAGTGCTAGCTCTAGCGTTGTAGATACGCAGTATTTT	CSASSSVVDTQYF
TRBJ2-1	14	-	TRBV5-4	-	TGTGCCAGCAGCTTGGGGCAGGATAACAATGAGCAGTTCTTC	CASSLGQDNNEQFF
TRBJ2-7	15	TRBD2	TRBV6-5	few	TGTGCCAGCAGTGTAATAGCGGGGGGGACCTACGAGCAGTACTTC	CASSVIAGGTYEQYF
TRBJ1-5	13	TRBD1	TRBV7-8	-	TGTGCCAGCAGCTGGACAGGGGCTGAGCCCCAGCATTTT	CASSWTGAEPQHF
TRBJ2-5	15	TRBD2	TRBV11-2	-	TGTGCCAGCAGGCGACTAGCGGGGAACCAAGAGACCCAGTACTTC	CASRRLAGNQETQYF
TRBJ2-3	12	TRBD2	TRBV7-8	few	TGTGCCAGCGAGGCGGGGGCAGATACGCAGTATTTT	CASEAGADTQYF
TRBJ2-4	15	-	TRBV6-5	few	TGTGCCAGCCGTGGCGGCTTTGGGGCGAAAAACATTCAGTACTTC	CASRGGFGAKNIQYF
TRBJ1-2	12	-	TRBV25-1	few	TGTGCCAGCAGTGATGATAACTATGGCTACACCTTC	CASSDDNYGYTF
TRBJ1-4	15	-	TRBV6-5	-	TGTGCCAGCAGTTCCCAGGTTGGGGCTAATGAAAAACTGTTTTTT	CASSSQVGANEKLFF
TRBJ2-1	14	TRBD2	TRBV12-3/TRBV12-4	-	TGTGCCAGCAGTTTAACGGGGGGGCGTCCTGTGCAGTTCTTC	CASSLTGGRPVQFF
TRBJ1-4	13	-	TRBV7-2	few	TGTGCCAGCAGCTTACAACGGCGGGAAAAACTGTTTTTT	CASSLQRREKLFF
TRBJ2-2	13	TRBD1	TRBV12-3/TRBV12-4	-	TGTGCCACCCGGGACAGGGAGGGCGGGGAGCTGTTTTTT	CATRDREGGELFF
TRBJ2-1	14	TRBD2	TRBV20-1	-	TGCAGTGCCCCAGAAGGGGGAGCGGGGGGGGAGCAGTTCTTC	CSAPEGGAGGEQFF
TRBJ2-5	13	-	TRBV10-3	few	TGTGCCATCAGCCTTCGACTACAAGAGACCCAGTACTTC	CAISLRLQETQYF
TRBJ2-7	13	-	TRBV12-3/TRBV12-4	-	TGTGCCAGCAGGACGGACGGAGAGTACGAGCAGTACTTC	CASRTDGEYEQYF
TRBJ2-3	16	TRBD2	TRBV4-1	few	TGCGCCAGCAGCCAACGTCTAGCGGCTAGCACAGATACGCAGTATTTT	CASSQRLAASTDTQYF
TRBJ1-5	18	-	TRBV4-2	-	TGTGCCAGCAGCCAAGATCCCCCTACTGATGTTAGCAATCAGCCCCAGCATTTT	CASSQDPPTDVSNQPQHF
TRBJ1-1	15	-	TRBV6-4	-	TGTGCCAGCAGTCCGATGGATTTTGTGATTACTGAAGCTTTCTTT	CASSPMDFVITEAFF
TRBJ2-7	12	-	TRBV20-1	-	TGCAGTGCTAGAGATCATCAGGTCGAGCAGTACTTC	CSARDHQVEQYF
TRBJ2-3	16	-	TRBV27	-	TGTGCCAGCAGTCTCCGGGGGGCGGGGCGCACAGATACGCAGTATTTT	CASSLRGAGRTDTQYF
TRBJ2-1	14	-	TRBV6-5	-	TGTGCCAGCAGTTGGGCTAGCGCCTACAATGAGCAGTTCTTC	CASSWASAYNEQFF
TRBJ1-1	14	TRBD1	TRBV2	few	TGTGCCAGCAGCGGACAGGGAGTGAACACTGAAGCTTTCTTT	CASSGQGVNTEAFF
TRBJ2-7	14	TRBD1	TRBV6-5	-	TGTGCCAGCACCCCCGTGACAGGGATCTACGAGCAGTACTTC	CASTPVTGIYEQYF